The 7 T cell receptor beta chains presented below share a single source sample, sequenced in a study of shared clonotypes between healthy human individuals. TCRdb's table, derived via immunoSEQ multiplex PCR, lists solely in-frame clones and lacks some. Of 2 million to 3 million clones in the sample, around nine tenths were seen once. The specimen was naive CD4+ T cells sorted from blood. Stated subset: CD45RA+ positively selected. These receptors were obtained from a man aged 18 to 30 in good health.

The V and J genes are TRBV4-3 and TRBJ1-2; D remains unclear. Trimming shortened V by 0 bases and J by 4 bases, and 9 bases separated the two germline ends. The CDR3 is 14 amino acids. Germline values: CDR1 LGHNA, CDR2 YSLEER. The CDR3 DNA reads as TGCGCCAGCAGCCAAGAAGGGCAGGCCTATGGCTACACCTTC. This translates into CASSQEGQAYGYTF.

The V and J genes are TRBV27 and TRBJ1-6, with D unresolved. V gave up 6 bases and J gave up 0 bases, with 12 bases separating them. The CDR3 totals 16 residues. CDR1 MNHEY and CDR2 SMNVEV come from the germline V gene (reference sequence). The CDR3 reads CASRIHRPSYNSPLHF. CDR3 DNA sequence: TGTGCCAGCAGGATACATCGGCCCTCCTATAATTCACCCCTCCACTTT.

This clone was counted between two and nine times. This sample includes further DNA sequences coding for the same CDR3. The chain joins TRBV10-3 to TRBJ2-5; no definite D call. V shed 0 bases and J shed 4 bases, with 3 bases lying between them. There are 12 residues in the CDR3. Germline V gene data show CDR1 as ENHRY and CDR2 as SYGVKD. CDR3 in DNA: TGTGCCATCAGTGAGTCGAGAGAGACCCAGTACTTC. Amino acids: CAISESRETQYF.

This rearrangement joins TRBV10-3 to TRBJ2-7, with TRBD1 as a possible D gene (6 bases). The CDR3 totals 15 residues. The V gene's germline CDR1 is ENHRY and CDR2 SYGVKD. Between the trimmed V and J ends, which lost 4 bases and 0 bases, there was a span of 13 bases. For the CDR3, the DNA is TGTGCCATCAGTGGCCAGGGGAAAAGCTCCTACGAGCAGTACTTC. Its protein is CAISGQGKSSYEQYF.

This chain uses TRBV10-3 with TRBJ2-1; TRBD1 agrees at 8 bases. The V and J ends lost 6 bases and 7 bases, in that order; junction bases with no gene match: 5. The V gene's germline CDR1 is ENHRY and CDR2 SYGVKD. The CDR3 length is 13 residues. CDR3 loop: CAISGTGSNEQFF. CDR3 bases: TGTGCCATCAGCGGGACAGGTTCGAATGAGCAGTTCTTC.

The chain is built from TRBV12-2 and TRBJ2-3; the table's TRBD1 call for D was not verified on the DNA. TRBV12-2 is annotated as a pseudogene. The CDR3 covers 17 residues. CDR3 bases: TGTGCAAGTCGCTTAGCCGAACAGGGTACACTCACAGATACGCAGTATTTT. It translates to CASRLAEQGTLTDTQYF.

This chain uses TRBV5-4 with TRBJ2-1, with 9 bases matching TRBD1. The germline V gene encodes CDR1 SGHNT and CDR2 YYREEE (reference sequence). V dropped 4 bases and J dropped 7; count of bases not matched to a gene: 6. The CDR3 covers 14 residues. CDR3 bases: TGTGCCAGCAGCCAGGGACAGGGTTGGAATGAGCAGTTCTTC. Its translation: CASSQGQGWNEQFF.